Detailed here is one TCR beta chain. Its antigen is undetermined. The PCR ran on 60 Vbeta and 13 Jbeta primers. This table comes from immunoSEQ multiplex PCR, and its TCRdb copy is limited to in-frame clones, with some not included. The sample consists of around 19,000 clones, 70% to 85% of them appearing once. This sample was taken from a study of cytomegalovirus exposure and HLA in healthy donors. CDR1 KGHSH and CDR2 LQKENI come from the germline V gene. J was trimmed by 0 bases and V by 1 base; bases with no gene match: 2. This CDR3 spans 15 amino acids. General observations from the study: Certain sequence variants were highly shared and formed a cluster, and this cluster was likely a sequencing artifact. For most subjects, TCR beta sequences were reported to predict HLA-A and HLA-B alleles with accuracy. Analysis was carried out at a later point, and it linked a missense DCLRE1C variant to TCR beta V- and J-gene trimming.

The source of this sequence is a human donor in good health. The sequencing input was PBMCs. The V gene is TRBV18, the J gene TRBJ1-1, with 7 bases that match TRBD1. Here the CDR3 reads CASSPQGAMNTEAFF. The CDR3 DNA is TGTGCCAGCTCACCACAGGGGGCGATGAACACTGAAGCTTTCTTT. The full variable domain, completed using reference TRBV18 and TRBJ1-1, is NAGVMQNPRHLVRRRGQEARLRCSPMKGHSHVYWYRQLPEEGLKFMVYLQKENIIDESGMPKERFSAEFPKEGPSILRIQQVVRGDSAAYFCASSPQGAMNTEAFFGQGTRLTVV.